The 9 T cell receptor beta chains presented below share a single source sample, sequenced in a study of blood T cell repertoires in COVID-19. Data came from immunoSEQ multiplex PCR; TCRdb stores just in-frame clones and leaves some out. The sample gives approximately 140,000 clones, about 85% of which show up once; 3.5% to 4.5% is in the top ten. The source material was peripheral blood. These TCRs come from a woman in her fifties or sixties with active or convalescent COVID-19.

The rearrangement uses TRBV5-6 and TRBJ2-7, with a tentative D call TRBD2 (5 bases). The CDR3 sequence is 16 residues long. Germline V CDR1 and CDR2: SGHDT, YYEEEE. V was shortened by 2 bases and J by 7 bases, with 22 bases between the two germline ends. The CDR3 is CASSFSGKTTALEQYF. CDR3 coding DNA: TGTGCCAGCAGCTTCTCCGGGAAAACTACTGCTCTGGAGCAGTACTTC.

The rearrangement joins TRBV6-1 to TRBJ1-4; D might be TRBD1 (5 bases). There are 16 residues in the CDR3. Per germline, CDR1 MNHNS and CDR2 SASEGT. V was trimmed by 4 bases and J by 8 bases, leaving 20 bases between them. CDR3 in amino acids: CASSAARVSVSEKLFF. CDR3 in DNA: TGTGCCAGCAGTGCAGCCAGGGTATCTGTTTCCGAAAAACTGTTTTTT.

This chain connects TRBV5-1 to TRBJ1-2; D unresolved. The V end was cut by 0 bases, the J end by 8 bases, with 11 bases between. This CDR3 region has 13 residues. Germline V gene sequence: CDR1 SGHRS, CDR2 YFSETQ. The CDR3 DNA is TGCGCCAGCAGCTTGGGAGATAGCGGCGGCTACACCTTC. This sequence encodes CASSLGDSGGYTF.

V usage is TRBV7-9 and J usage is TRBJ1-2; 7 bases agree with TRBD1. Trimming removed 7 bases from V and 1 base from J; junction bases left unmatched: 12. The length of the CDR3 is 16 residues. Germline V CDR1 and CDR2: SEHNR, FQNEAQ (reference sequence). This CDR3 is CASNSEDRFNNYGYTF. CDR3 DNA sequence: TGTGCCAGCAACTCCGAGGACAGGTTTAATAACTATGGCTACACCTTC.

This rearrangement joins TRBV7-2 to TRBJ2-5; TRBD2 aligns across 9 bases. Germline V gene sequence: CDR1 SGHTA, CDR2 FQGNSA. The CDR3 has 15 residues. Trimming at V came to 5 bases and at J to 1 base, leaving 5 bases not matched to a gene. The CDR3 DNA follows: TGTGCCAGCAGCACCCGACTAGCGGTCCAAGAGACCCAGTACTTC. Translated: CASSTRLAVQETQYF.

This clone was seen only once. The chain couples TRBV2 to TRBJ2-2, with 10 positions matching TRBD1. With 6 bases clipped from V and 3 bases from J, the junction kept 7 bases outside the gene matches. CDR1 is SNHLY and CDR2 is FYNNEI in the germline V gene. This CDR3 is 16 amino acids long. The CDR3 sequence: CASRAGQGRDTGELFF. The CDR3 nucleotides read TGTGCCAGCAGAGCGGGACAGGGGAGGGACACCGGGGAGCTGTTTTTT.

V is TRBV3-1 (or the pseudogene TRBV3-2) and J is TRBJ1-1; D not resolved. The CDR3 is 13 amino acids. From germline, CDR1 is LGHDT and CDR2 YNNKEL (reference sequence). V lost 1 base to trimming and J lost 3 bases, with 6 bases between them. The CDR3 spells CASSQGVDTEAFF. The DNA of the CDR3 is TGTGCCAGCAGCCAAGGAGTGGACACTGAAGCTTTCTTT.

This chain connects TRBV7-2 to TRBJ2-7; 9 nucleotides agree with TRBD1. This CDR3 is 13 amino acids long. Trimming at V came to 5 bases and at J to 6 bases, leaving 5 bases not matched to a gene. Looked up from germline, CDR1 is SGHTA and CDR2 is FQGNSA. CDR3 amino acids: CASSTGQGLEQYF. Written as DNA, the CDR3 is TGTGCCAGCAGCACCGGACAGGGGCTCGAGCAGTACTTC.

The chain links TRBV5-1 to TRBJ1-3, with TRBD1 as a possible D gene (6 bases). Per the germline V gene, CDR1 is SGHRS and CDR2 is YFSETQ. This CDR3 is built from 16 residues. V lost 4 bases and J lost 0, with 14 bases in between. The CDR3 sequence is CASSQDSPSSGNTIYF. DNA of the CDR3: TGCGCCAGCAGCCAGGACAGTCCCAGCTCTGGAAACACCATATATTTT. Together with reference TRBV5-1 and TRBJ1-3, the CDR3 gives the full variable domain: KAGVTQTPRYLIKTRGQQVTLSCSPISGHRSVSWYQQTPGQGLQFLFEYFSETQRNKGNFPGRFSGRQFSNSRSEMNVSTLELGDSALYLCASSQDSPSSGNTIYFGEGSWLTVV.